The clone carrying this T cell receptor beta chain is a singleton in its sample. This sample stems from a study of blood T cell repertoires in COVID-19. Those who participated ranged in age from roughly 18 to 90 years and resided in 20 to 30 US areas. Methods used by the authors: It was from reference gene primer amplification that nucleated cell counts were estimated. The protocol was immunoSEQ multiplex PCR, while the TCRdb copy is restricted to in-frame clones and leaves out a portion. V and J calls and clone size are given by that table; D and trimming were obtained from the DNA. This sample has 160,000 or so clones, with approximately 84% found just once. Germline lookup yields CDR1 SGHDN and CDR2 FVKESK. The CDR3 sequence is 15 residues long. V lost 3 bases to trimming and J lost 2 bases; unmatched junction nucleotides: 6.

This rearrangement joins TRBV14 to TRBJ2-7; 8 nucleotides line up with TRBD1. Sequenced material: PBMCs or T cells enriched from blood (not recorded which). The clonotype was recovered from a woman aged 35 to 49 with acute COVID-19. The CDR3 DNA is TGTGCCAGCAGCCACCGGGACAGGTTAGCCTACGAGCAGTACTTC. Protein product: CASSHRDRLAYEQYF.